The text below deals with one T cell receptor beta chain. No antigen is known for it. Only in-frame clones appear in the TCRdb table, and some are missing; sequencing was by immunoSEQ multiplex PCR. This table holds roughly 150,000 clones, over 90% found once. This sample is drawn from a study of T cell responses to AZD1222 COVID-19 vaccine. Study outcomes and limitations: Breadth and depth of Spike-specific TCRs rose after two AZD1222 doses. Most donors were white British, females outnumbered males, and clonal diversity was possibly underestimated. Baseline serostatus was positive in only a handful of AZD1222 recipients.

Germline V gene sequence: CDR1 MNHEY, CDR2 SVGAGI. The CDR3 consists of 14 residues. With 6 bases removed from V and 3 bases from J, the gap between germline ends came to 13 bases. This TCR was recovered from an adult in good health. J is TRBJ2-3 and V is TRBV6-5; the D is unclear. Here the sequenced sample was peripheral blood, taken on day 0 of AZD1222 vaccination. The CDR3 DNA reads TGTGCCAGCAGGCCAGGACGGATAACAGATACGCAGTATTTT. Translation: CASRPGRITDTQYF.